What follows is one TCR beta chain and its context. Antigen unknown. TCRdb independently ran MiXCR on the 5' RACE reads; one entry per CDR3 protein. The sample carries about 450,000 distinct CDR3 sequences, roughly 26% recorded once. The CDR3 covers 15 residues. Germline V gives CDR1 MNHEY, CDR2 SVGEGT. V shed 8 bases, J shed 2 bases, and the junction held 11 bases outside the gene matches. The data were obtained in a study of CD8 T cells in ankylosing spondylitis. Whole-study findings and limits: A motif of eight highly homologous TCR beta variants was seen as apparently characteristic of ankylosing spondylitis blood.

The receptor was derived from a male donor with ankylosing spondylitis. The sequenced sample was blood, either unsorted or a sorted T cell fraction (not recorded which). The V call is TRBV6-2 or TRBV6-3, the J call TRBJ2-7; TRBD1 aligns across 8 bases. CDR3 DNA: TGTGCCAGCCACTTTTCCGGGACAGGCACCTACGAGCAGTACTTC. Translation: CASHFSGTGTYEQYF.